The source of this T cell receptor beta chain is a study of OX40 agonist ivuxolimab in advanced cancers. Study-level results: Among T cells, CD8+ cells averaged more expanded clones than CD4+ cells.

If patients had autoimmune disease history or systemic immunosuppression, they were excluded. This clone has a single count. The antigen remains undetermined. Assay: immunoSEQ multiplex PCR; the TCRdb copy retains only in-frame clones and omits some. The repertoire holds roughly 53,000 clones, 79% seen once, with 2% to 2.5% in the top ten. This receptor was taken from an adult with an advanced solid tumor such as melanoma, head and neck, liver or kidney cancer. Sequencing was performed on CD4+ or CD8+ T cells sorted from blood, taken in a trial of the OX40 agonist ivuxolimab.

CDR3 region: CASSLRTGTSLSGANVLTF. The CDR3 DNA reads TGTGCCAGCAGCTTAAGGACCGGGACTAGTCTTAGTGGGGCCAACGTCCTGACTTTC. The gene calls are TRBV7-2 and TRBJ2-6; the match to TRBD2 covers 8 bases. V was clipped by 2 bases and J by 3 bases; unmatched bases: 12. The CDR3 length is 19 residues. Germline CDR1 is SGHTA and CDR2 is FQGNSA.